The rows below give T cell receptor beta chains drawn from one sample of a study of shared clonotypes between healthy human individuals. Produced via immunoSEQ multiplex PCR; TCRdb's table is partial and in-frame only. The sample lists 950,000 to 1,100,000 clones; under 80% were seen once. The sequencing input was memory CD4+ T cells sorted from blood. The receptors were sampled from a man younger than 35 in good health. CDR3s include the opening cysteine and the closing phenylalanine or tryptophan. The D gene is left open where the match is weak. The size entry is marked missing in some rows and otherwise reads once, few, many or a size class.

v_gene: TRBV6-5; j_gene: TRBJ2-7; d_gene: NA; abundance: NA; CDR3nt: TGTGCCAGCAGTATTGGGACGGAGCAGTACTTC; CDR3aa: CASSIGTEQYF
v_gene: TRBV11-2; j_gene: TRBJ2-1; d_gene: TRBD2; abundance: NA; CDR3nt: TGTGCCAGCACGACGGGACTAGCCCACAATGAGCAGTTCTTC; CDR3aa: CASTTGLAHNEQFF
v_gene: TRBV30; j_gene: TRBJ2-6; d_gene: TRBD2; abundance: NA; CDR3nt: TGTGCCTGGAGCTTAGCGGGGCCGGGGGGGGCCAACGTCCTGACTTTC; CDR3aa: CAWSLAGPGGANVLTF
v_gene: TRBV5-1; j_gene: TRBJ1-1; d_gene: TRBD1; abundance: NA; CDR3nt: TGCGCCAGCAGCCCGGGCGATCAGGGGGCGGTGATCGGGGCTTTCTTT; CDR3aa: CASSPGDQGAVIGAFF
v_gene: TRBV19; j_gene: TRBJ2-4; d_gene: TRBD1; abundance: once; CDR3nt: TGTGCCAGTAAGTGGGACAGGGGGCGCGGGTCCAAAAACATTCAGTACTTC; CDR3aa: CASKWDRGRGSKNIQYF
v_gene: TRBV28; j_gene: TRBJ2-5; d_gene: NA; abundance: few; CDR3nt: TGTGCCAGCAGTTTAAGTTGGACGGTTGGTAGTGAGACCCAGTACTTC; CDR3aa: CASSLSWTVGSETQYF
v_gene: TRBV6-6; j_gene: TRBJ2-1; d_gene: NA; abundance: NA; CDR3nt: TGTGCCAGCAGTTCGGGGAGCTCCTACAATGAGCAGTTCTTC; CDR3aa: CASSSGSSYNEQFF
v_gene: TRBV9; j_gene: TRBJ1-3; d_gene: NA; abundance: few; CDR3nt: TGTGCCAGCAGCGTAGATACAGTCGGAAACACCATATATTTT; CDR3aa: CASSVDTVGNTIYF
v_gene: TRBV18; j_gene: TRBJ2-7; d_gene: TRBD2; abundance: NA; CDR3nt: TGTGCCAGCTCACTTACTAGCGGGGCTACCTACGAGCAGTACTTC; CDR3aa: CASSLTSGATYEQYF
v_gene: TRBV10-3; j_gene: TRBJ2-3; d_gene: NA; abundance: few; CDR3nt: TGTGCCATCATGGTCGCAGATACGCAGTATTTT; CDR3aa: CAIMVADTQYF
v_gene: TRBV12-5; j_gene: TRBJ2-1; d_gene: TRBD2; abundance: NA; CDR3nt: TGTGCTAGTGGTTTGGTACTCGCCGGGACTAGGGATCCCGGGAATGGCAATGAGCAGTTCTTC; CDR3aa: CASGLVLAGTRDPGNGNEQFF
v_gene: TRBV25-1; j_gene: TRBJ2-5; d_gene: TRBD1; abundance: once; CDR3nt: TGTGCCAGCAGTGGGGGACAGGCGAGGGGGGAGACCCAGTACTTC; CDR3aa: CASSGGQARGETQYF
v_gene: TRBV30; j_gene: TRBJ2-6; d_gene: NA; abundance: few; CDR3nt: TGTGCCTGGAGCCTCTCTGGGGCCAACGTCCTGACTTTC; CDR3aa: CAWSLSGANVLTF
v_gene: TRBV7-8; j_gene: TRBJ2-7; d_gene: TRBD1; abundance: NA; CDR3nt: TGTGCCAGCAGGTCAGAAGGGACAGACCTATACGAGCAGTACTTC; CDR3aa: CASRSEGTDLYEQYF
v_gene: TRBV7-9; j_gene: TRBJ2-6; d_gene: NA; abundance: few; CDR3nt: TGTGCCAGCAGCTTCAGAGGCTCTGGGGCCAACGTCCTGACTTTC; CDR3aa: CASSFRGSGANVLTF
v_gene: TRBV4-1; j_gene: TRBJ2-7; d_gene: TRBD2; abundance: few; CDR3nt: TGCGCCAGCAGCCAAGGGTTCCTACAAGGCCGGACTAGCACCTACGAGCAGTACTTC; CDR3aa: CASSQGFLQGRTSTYEQYF
v_gene: TRBV10-1; j_gene: TRBJ1-5; d_gene: NA; abundance: NA; CDR3nt: TGCGCCAGCAGTGAGAGGGGTCAGCCCCAGCATTTT; CDR3aa: CASSERGQPQHF